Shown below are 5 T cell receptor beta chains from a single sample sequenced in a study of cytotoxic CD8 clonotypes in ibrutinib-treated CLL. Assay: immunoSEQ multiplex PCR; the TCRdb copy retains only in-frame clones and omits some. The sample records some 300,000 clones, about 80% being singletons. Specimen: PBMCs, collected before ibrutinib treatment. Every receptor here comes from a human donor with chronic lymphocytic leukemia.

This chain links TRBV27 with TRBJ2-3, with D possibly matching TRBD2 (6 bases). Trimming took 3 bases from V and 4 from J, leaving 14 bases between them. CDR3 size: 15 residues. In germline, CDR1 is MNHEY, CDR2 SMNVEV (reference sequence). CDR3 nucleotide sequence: TGTGCCAGCAGTTTTGATGGTTCGGGGGCAGATACGCAGTATTTT. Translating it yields CASSFDGSGADTQYF.

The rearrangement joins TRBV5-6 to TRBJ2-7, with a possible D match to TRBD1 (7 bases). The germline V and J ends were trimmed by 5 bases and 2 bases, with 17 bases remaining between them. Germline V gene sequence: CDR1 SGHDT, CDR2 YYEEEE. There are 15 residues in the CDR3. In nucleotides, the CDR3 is TGTGCCAGCAGATCTAGACAGGGAGGAACCTACGAGCAGTACTTC. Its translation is CASRSRQGGTYEQYF. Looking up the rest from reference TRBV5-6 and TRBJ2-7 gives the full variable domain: DAGVTQSPTHLIKTRGQQVTLRCSPKSGHDTVSWYQQALGQGPQFIFQYYEEEERQRGNFPDRFSGHQFPNYSSELNVNALLLGDSALYLCASRSRQGGTYEQYFGPGTRLTVT.

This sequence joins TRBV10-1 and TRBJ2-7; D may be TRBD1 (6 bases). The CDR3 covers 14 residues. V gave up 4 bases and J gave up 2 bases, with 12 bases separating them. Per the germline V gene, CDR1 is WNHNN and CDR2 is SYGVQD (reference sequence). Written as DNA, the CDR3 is TGCGCCAGCAGTGCGGCAGGGGAAACCTACGAGCAGTACTTC. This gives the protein CASSAAGETYEQYF.

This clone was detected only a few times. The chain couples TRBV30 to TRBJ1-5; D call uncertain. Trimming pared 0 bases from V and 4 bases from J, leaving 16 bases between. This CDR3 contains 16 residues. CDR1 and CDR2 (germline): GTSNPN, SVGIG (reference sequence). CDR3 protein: CAWSVRWGKQNQPQHF. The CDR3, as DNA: TGTGCCTGGAGTGTAAGGTGGGGAAAACAAAATCAGCCCCAGCATTTT.

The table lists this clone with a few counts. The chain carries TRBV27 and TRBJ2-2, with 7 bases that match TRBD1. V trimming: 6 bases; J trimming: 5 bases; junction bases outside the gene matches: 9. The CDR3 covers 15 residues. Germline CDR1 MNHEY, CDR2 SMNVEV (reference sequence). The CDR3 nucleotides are TGTGCCAGCAGAGCCGGACAGGTTTGGACCGGGGAGCTGTTTTTT. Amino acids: CASRAGQVWTGELFF.